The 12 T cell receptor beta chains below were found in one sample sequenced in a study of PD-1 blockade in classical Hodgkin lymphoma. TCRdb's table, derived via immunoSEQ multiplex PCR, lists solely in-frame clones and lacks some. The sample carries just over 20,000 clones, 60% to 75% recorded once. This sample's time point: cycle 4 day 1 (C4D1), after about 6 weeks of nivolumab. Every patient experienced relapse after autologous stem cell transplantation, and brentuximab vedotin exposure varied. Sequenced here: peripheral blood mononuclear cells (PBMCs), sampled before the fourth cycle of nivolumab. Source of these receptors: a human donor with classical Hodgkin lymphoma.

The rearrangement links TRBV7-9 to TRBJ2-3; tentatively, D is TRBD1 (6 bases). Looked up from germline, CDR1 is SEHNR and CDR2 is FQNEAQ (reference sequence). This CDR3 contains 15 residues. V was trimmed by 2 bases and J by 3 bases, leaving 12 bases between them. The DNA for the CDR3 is TGTGCCAGCAGCTTATGGGCAGGGGAGACAGATACGCAGTATTTT. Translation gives CASSLWAGETDTQYF.

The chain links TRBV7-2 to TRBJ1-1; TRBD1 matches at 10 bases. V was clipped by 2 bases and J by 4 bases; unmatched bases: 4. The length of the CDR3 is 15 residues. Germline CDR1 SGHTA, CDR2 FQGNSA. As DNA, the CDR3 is TGTGCCAGCAGCTTATTGGGACAGGGGCCCACTGAAGCTTTCTTT. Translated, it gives CASSLLGQGPTEAFF.

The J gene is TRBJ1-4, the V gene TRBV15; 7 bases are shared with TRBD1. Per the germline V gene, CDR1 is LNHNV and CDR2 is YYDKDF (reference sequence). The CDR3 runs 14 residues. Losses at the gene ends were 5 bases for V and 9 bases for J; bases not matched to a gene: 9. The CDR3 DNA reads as TGTGCCACCAGCTCCGGCCAGGGGGGGAAAAAACTGTTTTTT. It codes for CATSSGQGGKKLFF.

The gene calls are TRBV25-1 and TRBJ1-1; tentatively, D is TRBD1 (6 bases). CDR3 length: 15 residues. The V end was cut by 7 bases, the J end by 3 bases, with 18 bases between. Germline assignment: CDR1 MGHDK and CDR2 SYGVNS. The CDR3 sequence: CASKGDGPRDTEAFF. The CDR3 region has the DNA TGTGCCAGCAAGGGGGACGGACCCAGGGACACTGAAGCTTTCTTT.

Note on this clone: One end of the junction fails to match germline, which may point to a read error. The CDR3 nucleotides are TGTGCCAACAGCCTGGAGGCAGATACGCAGTATTTT. Its protein is CANSLEADTQYF. V gene TRBV5-6 combines with J gene TRBJ2-3, with D possibly matching TRBD2 (5 bases). Looked up from germline, CDR1 is SGHDT and CDR2 is YYEEEE. The CDR3 spans 12 residues.

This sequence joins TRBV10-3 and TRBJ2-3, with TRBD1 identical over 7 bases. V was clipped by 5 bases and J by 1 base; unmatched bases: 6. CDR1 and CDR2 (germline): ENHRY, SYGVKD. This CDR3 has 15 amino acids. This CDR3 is CAISRQGWGTDTQYF. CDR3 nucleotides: TGTGCCATCAGTCGACAGGGATGGGGCACAGATACGCAGTATTTT.

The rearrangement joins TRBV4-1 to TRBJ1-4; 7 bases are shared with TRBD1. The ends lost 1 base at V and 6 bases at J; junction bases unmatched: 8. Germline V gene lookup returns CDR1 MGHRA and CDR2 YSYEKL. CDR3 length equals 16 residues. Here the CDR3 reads CASSQGRGQRDEKLFF. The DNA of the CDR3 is TGCGCCAGCAGCCAAGGTCGGGGACAGCGGGATGAAAAACTGTTTTTT.

The CDR3 here is CASSAASGNTIYF. The CDR3 bases are TGCGCCAGCAGCGCAGCATCTGGAAACACCATATATTTT. This chain uses TRBV5-1 with TRBJ1-3; D is uncertain. In germline, CDR1 is SGHRS, CDR2 YFSETQ. Trimming removed 4 bases from V and 1 base from J, with 6 bases in between. This CDR3 has 13 residues.

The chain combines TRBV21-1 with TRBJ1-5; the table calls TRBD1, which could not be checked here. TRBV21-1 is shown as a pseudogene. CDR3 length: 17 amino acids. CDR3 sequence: CASSKAQGDRGNQPQHF. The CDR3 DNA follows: TGTGCCAGCAGCAAAGCGCAAGGGGATAGGGGCAATCAGCCCCAGCATTTT.

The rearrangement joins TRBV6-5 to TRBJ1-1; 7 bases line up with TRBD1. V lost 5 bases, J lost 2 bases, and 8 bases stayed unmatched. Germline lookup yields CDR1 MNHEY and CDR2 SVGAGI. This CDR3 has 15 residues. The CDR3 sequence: CASSNLGQANTEAFF. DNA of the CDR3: TGTGCCAGCAGTAATCTCGGACAGGCTAACACTGAAGCTTTCTTT.

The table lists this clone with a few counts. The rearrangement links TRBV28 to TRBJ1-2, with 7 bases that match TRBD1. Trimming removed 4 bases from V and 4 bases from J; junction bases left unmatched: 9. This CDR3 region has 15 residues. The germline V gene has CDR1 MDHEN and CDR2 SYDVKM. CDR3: CASSWPTGSFYGYTF. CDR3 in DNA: TGTGCCAGCAGTTGGCCGACAGGGTCCTTCTATGGCTACACCTTC.

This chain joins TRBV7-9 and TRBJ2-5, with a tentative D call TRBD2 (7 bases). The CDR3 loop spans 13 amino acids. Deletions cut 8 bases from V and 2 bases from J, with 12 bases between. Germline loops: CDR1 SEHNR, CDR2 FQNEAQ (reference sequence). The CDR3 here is CASLRGGQETQYF. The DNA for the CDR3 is TGTGCCAGCTTGAGGGGGGGGCAAGAGACCCAGTACTTC.